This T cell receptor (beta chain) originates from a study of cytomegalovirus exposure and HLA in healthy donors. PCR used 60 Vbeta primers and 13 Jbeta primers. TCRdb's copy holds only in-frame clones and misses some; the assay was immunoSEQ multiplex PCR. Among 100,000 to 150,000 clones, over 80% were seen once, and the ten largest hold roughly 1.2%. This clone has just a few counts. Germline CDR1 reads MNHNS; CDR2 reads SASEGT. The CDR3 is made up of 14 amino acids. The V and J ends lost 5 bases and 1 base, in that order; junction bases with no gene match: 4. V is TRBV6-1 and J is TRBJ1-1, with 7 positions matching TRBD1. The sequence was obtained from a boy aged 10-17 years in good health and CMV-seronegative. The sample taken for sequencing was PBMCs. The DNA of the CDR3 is TGTGCCAGCAGTTTCCCAGGGGGGAACACTGAAGCTTTCTTT. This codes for CASSFPGGNTEAFF.